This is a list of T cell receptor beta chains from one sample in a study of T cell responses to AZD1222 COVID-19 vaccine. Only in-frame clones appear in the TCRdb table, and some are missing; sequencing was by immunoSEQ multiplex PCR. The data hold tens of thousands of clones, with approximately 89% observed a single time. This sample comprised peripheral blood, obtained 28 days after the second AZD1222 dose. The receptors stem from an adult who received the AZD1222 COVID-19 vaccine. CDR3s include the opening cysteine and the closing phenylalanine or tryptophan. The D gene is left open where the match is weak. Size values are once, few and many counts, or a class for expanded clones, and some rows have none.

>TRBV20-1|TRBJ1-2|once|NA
CSASDPPGYTF
TGCAGTGCTAGTGACCCCCCTGGCTACACCTTC
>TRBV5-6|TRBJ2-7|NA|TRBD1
CASSAGQGAGEQYF
TGTGCCAGCAGCGCAGGACAGGGGGCTGGTGAGCAGTACTTC
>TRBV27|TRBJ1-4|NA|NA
CASSRFGGGREKLFF
TGTGCCAGCAGTCGCTTCGGGGGAGGGCGTGAAAAACTGTTTTTT
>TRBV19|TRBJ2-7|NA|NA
CASSPLDRPYVHEQYF
TGTGCCAGTAGTCCCTTAGACAGGCCCTATGTCCACGAGCAGTACTTC
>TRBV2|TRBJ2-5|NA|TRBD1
CASNPRDRGRSETQYF
TGTGCCAGCAACCCCAGGGACAGGGGGCGCTCAGAGACCCAGTACTTC
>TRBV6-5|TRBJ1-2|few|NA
CASSYSTGYYGYTF
TGTGCCAGCAGTTACTCGACCGGCTACTATGGCTACACCTTC
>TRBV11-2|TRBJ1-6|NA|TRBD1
CASSRTGSYNSPLHF
TGTGCCAGCAGCAGGACAGGGAGTTATAATTCACCCCTCCACTTT
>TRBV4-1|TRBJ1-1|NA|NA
CASSHPGGTNTEAFF
TGCGCCAGCAGCCACCCTGGGGGGACGAACACTGAAGCTTTCTTT
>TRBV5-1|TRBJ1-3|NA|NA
CASSSLPTGNTIYF
TGCGCCAGCAGCTCCCTTCCGACTGGAAACACCATATATTTT
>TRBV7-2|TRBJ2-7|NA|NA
CASSSPGADEQYF
TGTGCCAGCAGCTCTCCAGGAGCGGACGAGCAGTACTTC
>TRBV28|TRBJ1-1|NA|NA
CASSARGVGTEAFF
TGTGCCAGCAGTGCCCGTGGGGTTGGAACTGAAGCTTTCTTT
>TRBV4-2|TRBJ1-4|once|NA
CASSLAQPRGPANEKLFF
TGTGCCAGCAGCCTCGCCCAACCCCGGGGCCCGGCTAATGAAAAACTGTTTTTT
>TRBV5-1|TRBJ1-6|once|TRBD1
CASSLGGTDNSPLHF
TGCGCCAGCAGCTTGGGGGGGACAGATAATTCACCCCTCCACTTT
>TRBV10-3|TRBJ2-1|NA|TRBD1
CAISGQDRGAMYEQFF
TGTGCCATCAGTGGCCAGGACAGGGGGGCGATGTATGAGCAGTTCTTC
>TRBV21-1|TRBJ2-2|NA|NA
CASEGKGESGELFF
TGTGCCAGCGAAGGGAAGGGTGAGTCCGGGGAGCTGTTTTTT
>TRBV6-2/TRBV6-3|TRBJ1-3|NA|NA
CASSYSGLVSGNTIYF
TGTGCCAGCAGTTACTCGGGACTGGTCTCTGGAAACACCATATATTTT
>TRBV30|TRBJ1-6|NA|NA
CACNWGPTTNSPLHF
TGTGCCTGCAACTGGGGCCCGACCACTAATTCACCCCTCCACTTT
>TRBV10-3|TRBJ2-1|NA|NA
CATKGSLYNEQFF
TGTGCCACCAAAGGCAGCCTCTACAATGAGCAGTTCTTC
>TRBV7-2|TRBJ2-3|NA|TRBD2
CASSLEPPGGGTDTQYF
TGTGCCAGCAGCTTAGAGCCTCCGGGAGGAGGGACAGATACGCAGTATTTT
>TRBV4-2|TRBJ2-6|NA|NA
CASSQERGSGANVLTF
TGTGCCAGCAGCCAAGAGAGGGGCTCTGGGGCCAACGTCCTGACTTTC
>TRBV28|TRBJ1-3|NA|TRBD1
CASSLMGQGWGNTIYF
TGTGCCAGCAGTTTAATGGGACAGGGGTGGGGAAACACCATATATTTT
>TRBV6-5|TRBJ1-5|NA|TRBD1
CASLQGNQPQHF
TGTGCCAGCCTACAGGGGAATCAGCCCCAGCATTTT